The clone carrying this T cell receptor beta chain appeared a few times. Antigen unknown. The data were taken from a study of T cell repertoires in cytomegalovirus infection. For the study at large: Selection of CMV epitopes for the study included recently identified HLA-C-restricted and well-studied HLA-B-restricted ones. Shared public TCR beta signatures pointed to both CMV infection and a matching HLA type.

TCRdb analysed the reads with MiXCR anew, one entry per CDR3 protein. The top ten hold around 12% of the sample, which has 650,000 to 900,000 distinct CDR3 sequences, about 31% seen once. J was trimmed by 11 bases and V by 5 bases; bases with no gene match: 12. The V gene's germline CDR1 is MNHEY and CDR2 SMNVEV (reference sequence). The CDR3 is made up of 15 amino acids. Study-wide results and caveats: Identification of carriers of CMV plus the relevant HLA was performed using cumulative public TCR beta family frequency. CMV-specific TCR beta clonotypes restricted by HLA-C dominated the ex vivo response.

The sample here was cultured CD8+ T cells from PBMCs, taken from culture after CMV antigen stimulation. The origin of this receptor is a human donor in good health (CMV status not recorded). Some clones in this sample may be carry-over from other donors' samples. This sequence joins TRBV27 and TRBJ2-5, with TRBD1 matching 12 bases. CDR3 DNA: TGTGCCAGCAGTCTTTCCGGGACAGGGGGCGCGAGGCAGTACTTC. Translated: CASSLSGTGGARQYF.